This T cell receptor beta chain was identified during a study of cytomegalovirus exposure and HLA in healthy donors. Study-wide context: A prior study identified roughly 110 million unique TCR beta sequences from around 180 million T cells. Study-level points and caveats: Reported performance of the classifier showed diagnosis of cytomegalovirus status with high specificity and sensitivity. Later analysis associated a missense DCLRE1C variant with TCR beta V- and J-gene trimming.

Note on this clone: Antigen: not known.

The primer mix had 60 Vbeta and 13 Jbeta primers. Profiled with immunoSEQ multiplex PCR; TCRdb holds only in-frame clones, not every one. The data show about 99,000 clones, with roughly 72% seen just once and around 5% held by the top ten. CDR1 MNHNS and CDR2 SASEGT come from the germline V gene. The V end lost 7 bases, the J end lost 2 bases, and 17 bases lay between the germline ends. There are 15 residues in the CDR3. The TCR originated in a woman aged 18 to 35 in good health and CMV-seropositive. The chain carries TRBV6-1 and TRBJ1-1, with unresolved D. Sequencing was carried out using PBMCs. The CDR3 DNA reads TGTGCCAGCACCCCCTCGGGGTGGGGAAACACTGAAGCTTTCTTT. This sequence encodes CASTPSGWGNTEAFF.